This entry lists 6 T cell receptor beta chains sequenced from one sample in a study of regulatory T cells in long-lasting Graves disease (TCRdb year 2021). The time point label on this specimen signifies: newly diagnosed GD, antithyroid drugs for less than 3 months. RNA was extracted from PBMCs in TRIzol for both TCR sequencing and RNA sequencing. Libraries were made using multiplex PCR. Sequenced on an Illumina HiSeq 4000. iRepertoire HTBI primers and Arm-PCR amplification of CDR3 regions were used to construct TCR beta libraries. In TCRdb, the public reads were trimmed at Q25 with fastp and aligned with MiXCR, with productive beta chains retained. Every distinct CDR3 protein forms one entry, paired with its most common genes and DNA. The sample table shows hundreds of thousands of distinct CDR3 sequences, and about 13% are seen once. The top ten clones comprise 10% of the sample. The sample also formed part of further work on T cells in Graves' hyperthyroidism and ophthalmopathy.

Sample: peripheral blood mononuclear cells (PBMCs), taken at new diagnosis, from a patient treated with antithyroid drugs. These TCRs come from a young man with Graves disease. Donor details come from another sample of the same person, matched by shared clones.

This clonotype appeared a few times. The chain is built from TRBV3-1 and TRBJ2-6, with D unresolved. This CDR3 spans 17 amino acids. The germline gives CDR1 LGHDT, CDR2 YNNKEL (reference sequence). Trimming pared 0 bases from V and 0 bases from J, leaving 9 bases between. The CDR3 region is CASSQDGRSSGANVLTF. The CDR3, as DNA: TGTGCCAGCAGCCAAGATGGCAGGAGCTCTGGGGCCAACGTCCTGACTTTC.

The table lists this clonotype with many counts. The chain employs TRBV7-9 and TRBJ1-2, with 11 bases fitting TRBD1. The CDR3 extends over 13 amino acids. V shed 8 bases, J shed 8 bases, and the junction held 7 bases outside the gene matches. The germline CDR1 and CDR2 sequences are SEHNR and FQNEAQ (reference sequence). In nucleotides, the CDR3 is TGTGCCAGCGAGGGACAGGGGGTTCGAGGCTACACCTTC. Translation gives CASEGQGVRGYTF.

This clonotype was recorded at least ten times. The rearrangement links TRBV20-1 to TRBJ2-3; no clear D. The V end lost 2 bases, the J end lost 0 bases, and 6 bases lay between the germline ends. The CDR3 runs 13 residues. The germline gives CDR1 DFQATT, CDR2 SNEGSKA (reference sequence). CDR3 sequence: CSARSRSTDTQYF. The CDR3, as DNA: TGCAGTGCTAGAAGTCGAAGCACAGATACGCAGTATTTT.

This clonotype was recorded at least ten times. The J gene is TRBJ2-5, the V gene TRBV7-2; 9 bases map to TRBD2. Looked up from germline, CDR1 is SGHTA and CDR2 is FQGNSA. J was trimmed by 7 bases and V by 8 bases; bases with no gene match: 17. The CDR3 is 16 amino acids. CDR3 coding DNA: TGTGCCAGCGTTAGCGGGCTAGCGGGATTAGGGGGGACCCAGTACTTC. This sequence encodes CASVSGLAGLGGTQYF.

In its sample, this clonotype was seen many times. The genes are TRBV11-3 and TRBJ2-2; TRBD2 matches 7 bases. This CDR3 contains 13 residues. V shed 4 bases and J 4 bases; nucleotides not matched to a gene: 0. The germline V gene encodes CDR1 SGHNT and CDR2 YENEEA. The CDR3 coding sequence is TGTGCCAGCAGCTGGACTAGCACCGGGGAGCTGTTTTTT. This translates into CASSWTSTGELFF.

Many counts were recorded for this clonotype. The chain has TRBV27 and TRBJ2-1, with 9 bases identical to TRBD1. CDR1 is MNHEY and CDR2 is SMNVEV in the germline V gene (reference sequence). The V and J ends lost 5 bases and 7 bases, in that order; junction bases with no gene match: 6. The CDR3 totals 14 residues. The CDR3 DNA is TGTGCCAGCAGTCCCGACAGGGGGGGGAATGAGCAGTTCTTC. Its protein is CASSPDRGGNEQFF.